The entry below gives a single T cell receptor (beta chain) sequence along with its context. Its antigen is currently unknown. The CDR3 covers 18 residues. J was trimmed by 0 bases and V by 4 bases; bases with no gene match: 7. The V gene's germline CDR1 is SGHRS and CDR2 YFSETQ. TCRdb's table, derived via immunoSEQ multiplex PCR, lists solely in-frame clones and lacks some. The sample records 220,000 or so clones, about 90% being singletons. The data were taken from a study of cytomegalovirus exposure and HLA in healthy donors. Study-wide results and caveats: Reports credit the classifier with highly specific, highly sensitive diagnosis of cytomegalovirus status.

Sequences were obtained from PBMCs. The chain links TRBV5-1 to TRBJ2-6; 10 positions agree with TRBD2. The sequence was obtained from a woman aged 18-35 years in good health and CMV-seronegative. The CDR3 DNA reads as TGCGCCAGCAGCCGTGATCTAGCGGGAGCCTCTGGGGCCAACGTCCTGACTTTC. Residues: CASSRDLAGASGANVLTF.